The next 25 T cell receptor beta chains were all read from a single sample in a study of blood T cell repertoires in COVID-19. Repertoires were generated with immunoSEQ multiplex PCR, while TCRdb's copy carries only in-frame clones and drops some. The table lists about 83,000 clones, around 84% of them singletons. Sequencing input: peripheral blood. Every receptor here comes from a woman older than 75 in a cohort sampled during active or convalescent COVID-19.

The chain employs TRBV5-1 and TRBJ1-2; 8 bases align to TRBD1. CDR1 and CDR2 (germline): SGHRS, YFSETQ. CDR3 size: 13 residues. The J segment lost 4 bases and the V segment lost 2 bases, leaving 1 base of the junction unmatched. The CDR3 protein is CASSFDRGYGYTF. CDR3 nucleotide sequence: TGCGCCAGCAGCTTCGACAGGGGCTATGGCTACACCTTC. Full variable domain (outside the CDR3, taken from reference TRBV5-1 and TRBJ1-2): KAGVTQTPRYLIKTRGQQVTLSCSPISGHRSVSWYQQTPGQGLQFLFEYFSETQRNKGNFPGRFSGRQFSNSRSEMNVSTLELGDSALYLCASSFDRGYGYTFGSGTRLTVV.

This chain joins TRBV10-3 and TRBJ1-1; D might be TRBD1 (5 bases). V was cut by 2 bases and J by 6 bases, with 16 bases left in between. The CDR3 length is 15 residues. Germline V CDR1 and CDR2: ENHRY, SYGVKD. CDR3 region: CAISETGDRAAEAFF. The CDR3 nucleotides read TGTGCCATCAGTGAGACGGGGGATCGCGCCGCTGAAGCTTTCTTT.

The J gene is TRBJ2-7, the V gene TRBV19; 8 bases map to TRBD1. Per germline, CDR1 LNHDA and CDR2 SQIVND (reference sequence). The trim removed 4 bases at V and 0 bases at J, leaving 2 bases unmatched. The length of the CDR3 is 14 residues. CDR3 amino acids: CASSTGGSSYEQYF. The CDR3 nucleotides read TGTGCCAGTAGTACAGGGGGCAGCTCCTACGAGCAGTACTTC.

The chain uses TRBV9 and TRBJ2-4, with a tentative D call TRBD1 (5 bases). V lost 3 bases and J lost 0, with 13 bases in between. Germline assignment: CDR1 SGDLS and CDR2 YYNGEE. This CDR3 spans 16 amino acids. The CDR3 DNA follows: TGTGCCAGCAGCGAGACAGTTAGTCTAGCCAAAAACATTCAGTACTTC. This gives the protein CASSETVSLAKNIQYF.

The chain has TRBV6-1 and TRBJ2-2; D is undetermined. Germline V gene lookup returns CDR1 MNHNS and CDR2 SASEGT. V dropped 3 bases and J dropped 3 bases, with 5 bases sitting between them. This CDR3 is 13 amino acids long. CDR3 region: CASSDGHTGELFF. The CDR3 coding sequence is TGTGCCAGCAGTGATGGGCACACCGGGGAGCTGTTTTTT.

The chain combines TRBV12-1 with TRBJ1-1. TRBV12-1 counts as a pseudogene. The CDR3 sequence is 14 residues long. The CDR3 spells CASRPGPTGTEAFF. For the CDR3, the DNA is TGTGCCAGCAGACCCGGACCGACGGGGACTGAAGCTTTCTTT.

The chain has TRBV6-5 and TRBJ1-1, with D hard to call. Trimming left V 5 bases short and J 6 bases short, with 13 bases between. From germline, CDR1 is MNHEY and CDR2 SVGAGI. This CDR3 has 13 amino acids. The CDR3 bases are TGTGCCAGCAGTCGTTCGCCTGAGGCTGAAGCTTTCTTT. Residues: CASSRSPEAEAFF.

The rearrangement uses TRBV3-1 (or the pseudogene TRBV3-2) and TRBJ2-3; D unclear. With 0 bases removed from V and 2 bases from J, the gap between germline ends came to 15 bases. CDR1 is LGHDT, CDR2 YNNKEL, per germline (reference sequence). CDR3 size: 17 residues. The CDR3 protein is CASSQDPPGPHTDTQYF. The DNA of the CDR3 is TGTGCCAGCAGCCAAGACCCCCCGGGTCCACACACAGATACGCAGTATTTT.

This chain connects TRBV28 to TRBJ2-7; 8 positions match TRBD2. The CDR3 extends over 17 amino acids. CDR1 and CDR2 (germline): MDHEN, SYDVKM. V was pared by 2 bases and J by 2 bases, with 11 bases of the junction left unmatched. CDR3 in DNA: TGTGCCAGCAGTTTAGGAGCGGGAGTCAGCTATACCTACGAGCAGTACTTC. This gives the protein CASSLGAGVSYTYEQYF.

This chain joins TRBV5-5 and TRBJ1-2; D remains unclear. The CDR3 is made up of 12 amino acids. Germline V CDR1 and CDR2: SGHKS, YYEKEE (reference sequence). Trimming removed 0 bases at V and 7 bases at J, with 7 bases between. The CDR3 here is CASSLGGLGYTF. As DNA, the CDR3 is TGTGCCAGCAGCTTGGGAGGGCTTGGCTACACCTTC.

In this sample, this clone turned up a few times. This chain uses TRBV5-1 with TRBJ2-7; 9 nucleotides align to TRBD1. V was pared by 7 bases and J by 4 bases, with 12 bases of the junction left unmatched. The CDR3 is 15 residues long. Germline CDR1 reads SGHRS; CDR2 reads YFSETQ. CDR3 loop: CASGGQGDSLYEQYF. CDR3 in DNA: TGCGCCAGCGGGGGACAGGGCGATTCCTTGTACGAGCAGTACTTC.

CDR3 sequence reads: CASSLGLAGVGELFF. The CDR3 DNA reads TGTGCCAGCAGTTTAGGTCTAGCGGGAGTCGGGGAGCTGTTTTTT. The chain combines TRBV27 with TRBJ2-2; 10 bases line up with TRBD2. Germline lookup yields CDR1 MNHEY and CDR2 SMNVEV (reference sequence). V was pared by 2 bases and J by 7 bases, with 4 bases of the junction left unmatched. The CDR3 sequence is 15 residues long.

The rearrangement links TRBV11-3 to TRBJ2-2; the D is unclear. Germline CDR1 is SGHNT and CDR2 is YENEEA. The CDR3 contains 12 residues. V was trimmed by 5 bases and J by 6 bases, leaving 7 bases between them. The CDR3 sequence: CASSPGPGELFF. CDR3 DNA sequence: TGTGCCAGCAGCCCTGGGCCCGGGGAGCTGTTTTTT.

In its sample, this clone was seen once. The V and J genes are TRBV29-1 and TRBJ2-2; D ambiguous. Germline CDR1 is SQVTM and CDR2 is ANQGSEA. This CDR3 has 12 residues. Trimming shortened V by 6 bases and J by 6 bases, and 11 bases separated the two germline ends. The CDR3, as DNA: TGCAGCGTCGGCGACAAGGCCGGGGAGCTGTTTTTT. Translated, it gives CSVGDKAGELFF.

The genes are TRBV18 and TRBJ1-5; D is possibly TRBD1 (5 bases). Germline values: CDR1 KGHSH, CDR2 LQKENI. CDR3 size: 13 residues. Trimming removed 3 bases at V and 7 bases at J, with 10 bases between. In nucleotides, the CDR3 is TGTGCCAGCTCACCGGACGGGGGGCAGCCCCAGCATTTT. It codes for CASSPDGGQPQHF.

V usage is TRBV6-6 and J usage is TRBJ2-3, with 9 bases fitting TRBD2. The ends lost 2 bases at V and 6 bases at J; junction bases unmatched: 6. Germline assignment: CDR1 MNHNY and CDR2 SVGAGI (reference sequence). The CDR3 loop spans 15 amino acids. The CDR3 DNA reads TGTGCCAGCAGTTACCTCGGGACTAGCTCGGATACGCAGTATTTT. Translating gives CASSYLGTSSDTQYF.

The gene calls are TRBV9 and TRBJ1-2; D not resolved. Deletions cut 1 base from V and 3 bases from J, with 10 bases between. This CDR3 is built from 14 residues. Germline lookup yields CDR1 SGDLS and CDR2 YYNGEE. Here the CDR3 DNA reads TGTGCCAGCAGCGTACTAGCATCGGACTATGGCTACACCTTC. This codes for CASSVLASDYGYTF.

The chain combines TRBV5-1 with TRBJ2-1; 10 bases are shared with TRBD2. Germline lookup yields CDR1 SGHRS and CDR2 YFSETQ. The CDR3 consists of 15 residues. V lost 3 bases, J lost 4 bases, and 4 bases stayed unmatched. This CDR3 reads CASSSGTSVYNEQFF. CDR3 nucleotides: TGCGCCAGCAGCTCCGGGACTAGCGTGTACAATGAGCAGTTCTTC.

The CDR3 sequence is CASIRYGTALYGYTF. CDR3 nucleotide sequence: TGTGCCAGTATTAGGTACGGGACAGCCCTCTATGGCTACACCTTC. V gene TRBV19 combines with J gene TRBJ1-2, with 7 bases fitting TRBD1. Germline CDR1 reads LNHDA; CDR2 reads SQIVND (reference sequence). This CDR3 has 15 amino acids. The trim removed 7 bases at V and 4 bases at J, leaving 12 bases unmatched.

The gene calls are TRBV5-6 and TRBJ1-2, with a possible D match to TRBD1 (6 bases). Trimming removed 3 bases at V and 4 bases at J, with 13 bases between. Per germline, CDR1 SGHDT and CDR2 YYEEEE. This CDR3 region has 14 residues. CDR3 sequence reads: CASSSTGPFYGYTF. CDR3 nucleotides: TGTGCCAGCAGCTCGACAGGCCCCTTCTATGGCTACACCTTC. Using reference TRBV5-6 and TRBJ1-2 for the parts outside the CDR3, the full variable domain is DAGVTQSPTHLIKTRGQQVTLRCSPKSGHDTVSWYQQALGQGPQFIFQYYEEEERQRGNFPDRFSGHQFPNYSSELNVNALLLGDSALYLCASSSTGPFYGYTFGSGTRLTVV.

The gene calls are TRBV30 and TRBJ1-5, with TRBD1 matching 7 bases. V dropped 3 bases and J dropped 1; count of bases not matched to a gene: 3. Germline V gene lookup returns CDR1 GTSNPN and CDR2 SVGIG (reference sequence). The CDR3 is made up of 14 amino acids. The CDR3 region is CAWSRQGSNQPQHF. CDR3 bases: TGTGCCTGGAGCAGACAGGGCAGCAATCAGCCCCAGCATTTT.

This chain connects TRBV3-1 (or the pseudogene TRBV3-2) to TRBJ2-7, with 9 bases identical to TRBD1. The CDR3 covers 15 residues. Germline V gives CDR1 LGHDT, CDR2 YNNKEL (reference sequence). The V and J ends lost 6 bases and 7 bases, in that order; junction bases with no gene match: 13. DNA for the CDR3: TGTGCCAGCAGTCGCCACGGGACAGGGTATGGGGAGCAGTACTTC. As protein: CASSRHGTGYGEQYF.

The chain couples TRBV6-6 to TRBJ2-7, with 10 bases fitting TRBD2. Losses at the gene ends were 5 bases for V and 2 bases for J; bases not matched to a gene: 12. The CDR3 contains 17 residues. CDR1 and CDR2 from the germline V gene are MNHNY and SVGAGI (reference sequence). CDR3 sequence (DNA): TGTGCCAGCAGTCGCCTGTCCCTAGCGGGAGACGCCTACGAGCAGTACTTC. Residues: CASSRLSLAGDAYEQYF.

This clone was counted a few times. The rearrangement joins TRBV19 to TRBJ1-1, with a weak D call TRBD1 (6 bases). The V end was cut by 3 bases, the J end by 2 bases, with 13 bases between. CDR1 is LNHDA and CDR2 is SQIVND in the germline V gene (reference sequence). The length of the CDR3 is 15 residues. CDR3 sequence: CASSMGARPNTEAFF. The CDR3 nucleotides are TGTGCCAGTAGTATGGGGGCAAGGCCCAACACTGAAGCTTTCTTT. Full variable domain (outside the CDR3, taken from reference TRBV19 and TRBJ1-1): DGGITQSPKYLFRKEGQNVTLSCEQNLNHDAMYWYRQDPGQGLRLIYYSQIVNDFQKGDIAEGYSVSREKKESFPLTVTSAQKNPTAFYLCASSMGARPNTEAFFGQGTRLTVV.

The chain has TRBV5-1 and TRBJ2-2, with a weak D call TRBD1 (6 bases). The CDR3 spans 15 residues. The V end lost 0 bases, the J end lost 7 bases, and 13 bases lay between the germline ends. CDR1 and CDR2 (germline): SGHRS, YFSETQ. The CDR3 loop is CASSLGTTGLGELFF. The CDR3 DNA reads as TGCGCCAGCAGCTTGGGTACTACAGGGCTCGGGGAGCTGTTTTTT. Drawing the rest from reference TRBV5-1 and TRBJ2-2, the complete variable domain is KAGVTQTPRYLIKTRGQQVTLSCSPISGHRSVSWYQQTPGQGLQFLFEYFSETQRNKGNFPGRFSGRQFSNSRSEMNVSTLELGDSALYLCASSLGTTGLGELFFGEGSRLTVL.